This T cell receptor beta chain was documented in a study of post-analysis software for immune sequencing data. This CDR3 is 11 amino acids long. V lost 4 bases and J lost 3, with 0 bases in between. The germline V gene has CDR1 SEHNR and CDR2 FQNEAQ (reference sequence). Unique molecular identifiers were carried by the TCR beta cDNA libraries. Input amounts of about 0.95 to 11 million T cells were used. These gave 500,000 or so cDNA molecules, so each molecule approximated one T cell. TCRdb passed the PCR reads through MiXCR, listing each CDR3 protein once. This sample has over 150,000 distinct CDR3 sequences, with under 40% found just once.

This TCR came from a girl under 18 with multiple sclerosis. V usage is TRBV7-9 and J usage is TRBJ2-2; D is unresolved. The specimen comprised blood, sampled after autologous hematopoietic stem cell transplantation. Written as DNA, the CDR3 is TGTGCCAGCAGCTACACCGGGGAGCTGTTTTTT. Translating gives CASSYTGELFF.